Below, 28 T cell receptor beta chains from the same sample are listed, as sequenced in a study of blood T cell repertoires in COVID-19. Profiling relied on immunoSEQ multiplex PCR, and the TCRdb table lists in-frame clones only, not all of them. Counted here are roughly 230,000 clones, about 91% occurring once; the ten biggest clones make up around 4.6%. The sequenced sample consisted of peripheral blood. All receptors derive from a woman between 40 and 50 years old who had recovered from COVID-19.

The rearrangement uses TRBV4-3 and TRBJ1-1; D is ambiguous. Trimming cost V 4 bases and J 6 bases, with 21 bases left between them. CDR3 length: 16 residues. The germline V gene encodes CDR1 LGHNA and CDR2 YSLEER. The CDR3 protein is CASSPQIDTIEPEAFF. Written as DNA, the CDR3 is TGCGCCAGCAGCCCTCAAATCGACACAATTGAGCCTGAAGCTTTCTTT.

J is TRBJ1-1 and V is TRBV20-1; D gene unclear. The CDR3 has 10 amino acids. The germline V and J ends were trimmed by 3 bases and 11 bases, with 10 bases remaining between them. The V gene's germline CDR1 is DFQATT and CDR2 SNEGSKA (reference sequence). The CDR3 region has the DNA TGCAGTGCTAGTAGTTTTCGGGCTTTCTTT. Protein product: CSASSFRAFF.

This chain connects TRBV12-3 or TRBV12-4 to TRBJ1-2, with D possibly matching TRBD1 (6 bases). The CDR3 is 13 amino acids. The ends were cut back, 3 bases at V and 4 bases at J, with 9 bases in the middle. Written as DNA, the CDR3 is TGTGCCAGCAGTTTTGGACAGTCCTATGGCTACACCTTC. Protein product: CASSFGQSYGYTF.

The rearrangement links TRBV6-5 to TRBJ2-7; 10 bases are shared with TRBD2. The length of the CDR3 is 15 residues. Trimming at V came to 10 bases and at J to 7 bases, leaving 16 bases not matched to a gene. Per the germline V gene, CDR1 is MNHEY and CDR2 is SVGAGI. The chain's CDR3 is CATKPLNLAGEEQYV. Here the CDR3 DNA reads TGTGCCACAAAACCCCTAAATCTAGCGGGAGAAGAGCAGTACGTC.

The chain couples TRBV5-1 to TRBJ2-3; D is unresolved. CDR1 is SGHRS, CDR2 YFSETQ, per germline. The CDR3 runs to 15 residues. V gave up 4 bases and J gave up 0 bases, with 12 bases separating them. CDR3 sequence: CASSPSWSSTDTQYF. In nucleotides, the CDR3 is TGCGCCAGCAGCCCAAGCTGGTCTAGCACAGATACGCAGTATTTT.

The chain carries TRBV6-2 or TRBV6-3 and TRBJ2-7; TRBD1 aligns across 7 bases. The CDR3 is 15 residues long. V shed 5 bases, J shed 2 bases, and the junction held 9 bases outside the gene matches. Germline V lookup: CDR1 MNHEY, CDR2 SVGEGT. The CDR3 DNA reads TGTGCCAGCAGTAAATTAAGACAGGGAGCCTACGAGCAGTACTTC. It codes for CASSKLRQGAYEQYF.

In its sample, this clone was seen once. The genes are TRBV11-3 and TRBJ2-5; 7 nucleotides line up with TRBD2. V dropped 7 bases and J dropped 0; count of bases not matched to a gene: 8. This CDR3 contains 15 residues. The V gene's germline CDR1 is SGHNT and CDR2 YENEEA. This CDR3 is CASTPGGGNQETQYF. The CDR3, as DNA: TGTGCCAGCACCCCCGGCGGGGGAAACCAAGAGACCCAGTACTTC. Supplemented by reference TRBV11-3 and TRBJ2-5, the full variable domain reads EAGVVQSPRYKIIEKKQPVAFWCNPISGHNTLYWYLQNLGQGPELLIRYENEEAVDDSQLPKDRFSAERLKGVDSTLKIQPAELGDSAVYLCASTPGGGNQETQYFGPGTRLLVL.

This chain connects TRBV10-3 to TRBJ2-3; D not resolved. Trimming removed 1 base at V and 1 base at J, with 6 bases between. CDR3 size: 14 residues. Germline V lookup: CDR1 ENHRY, CDR2 SYGVKD. CDR3 nucleotide sequence: TGTGCCATCAGTGAGTACACAGGCACAGATACGCAGTATTTT. This encodes CAISEYTGTDTQYF.

The chain employs TRBV11-2 and TRBJ2-5; TRBD2 matches 12 bases. The CDR3 sequence is 16 residues long. Looked up from germline, CDR1 is SGHAT and CDR2 is FQNNGV. The J segment lost 1 base and the V segment lost 3 bases, leaving 3 bases of the junction unmatched. CDR3 residues: CASSFGLAGSQETQYF. CDR3 coding DNA: TGTGCCAGCAGCTTTGGACTAGCGGGGAGCCAAGAGACCCAGTACTTC.

CDR3 in amino acids: CASSPRTSGRRGRGTDTQYF. CDR3 sequence (DNA): TGTGCCAGCAGTCCCCGGACTAGCGGGCGAAGGGGTCGAGGCACAGATACGCAGTATTTT. V usage is TRBV6-6 and J usage is TRBJ2-3; TRBD2 matches 11 bases. The length of the CDR3 is 20 residues. Germline V gene data show CDR1 as MNHNY and CDR2 as SVGAGI (reference sequence). V lost 5 bases and J lost 1; bases outside the gene matches: 17.

The chain couples TRBV5-1 to TRBJ2-5; weak D call: TRBD2 (6 bases). The germline V gene encodes CDR1 SGHRS and CDR2 YFSETQ. The V gene lost 4 bases and the J gene lost 4 bases, with 14 bases spanning the gap. The CDR3 length is 14 residues. Here the CDR3 reads CASSRLGGVETQYF. The CDR3 DNA follows: TGCGCCAGCAGCCGACTCGGGGGAGTAGAGACCCAGTACTTC.

This clone was observed once. The chain is built from TRBV27 and TRBJ1-1; D call uncertain. Germline V gene lookup returns CDR1 MNHEY and CDR2 SMNVEV (reference sequence). The CDR3 has 14 residues. The ends were cut back, 2 bases at V and 4 bases at J, with 11 bases in the middle. The CDR3 sequence: CASSLGEGLTEAFF. The CDR3 DNA follows: TGTGCCAGCAGTTTAGGTGAGGGCCTCACTGAAGCTTTCTTT.

The chain is built from TRBV5-1 and TRBJ2-3; D might be TRBD2 (5 bases). Germline V CDR1 and CDR2: SGHRS, YFSETQ. V was shortened by 2 bases and J by 0 bases, with 7 bases between the two germline ends. The CDR3 loop spans 14 amino acids. In DNA, the CDR3 is TGCGCCAGCAGCTTCGGGGAAAGCACAGATACGCAGTATTTT. This translates into CASSFGESTDTQYF.

This clone has just a few counts. This rearrangement joins TRBV7-2 to TRBJ1-2, with 9 positions matching TRBD1. The CDR3 has 15 residues. Germline lookup yields CDR1 SGHTA and CDR2 FQGNSA. The V segment lost 4 bases and the J segment 5 bases; nucleotides outside the gene matches: 8. This CDR3 is CASSSTRQGEYGYTF. The CDR3 DNA sequence: TGTGCCAGCAGCTCCACAAGACAGGGGGAATATGGCTACACCTTC.

The CDR3 DNA follows: TGCAGTGCTAGTCCCGGGACTAGCGGGACGCCCAACATTCAGTACTTC. Encoded protein: CSASPGTSGTPNIQYF. The chain links TRBV20-1 to TRBJ2-4, with 13 bases aligning to TRBD2. Germline CDR1 DFQATT, CDR2 SNEGSKA (reference sequence). The CDR3 contains 16 residues. The V segment lost 3 bases and the J segment 7 bases; nucleotides outside the gene matches: 9.

V usage is TRBV9 and J usage is TRBJ2-2, with a possible D match to TRBD1 (6 bases). There are 15 residues in the CDR3. CDR1 and CDR2 (germline): SGDLS, YYNGEE. The ends were cut back, 2 bases at V and 6 bases at J, with 14 bases in the middle. The CDR3 coding sequence is TGTGCCAGCAGCGTCAGGGGATTGGATCCCGGGGAGCTGTTTTTT. Translating it yields CASSVRGLDPGELFF. Filled out from reference TRBV9 and TRBJ2-2, the complete variable domain reads DSGVTQTPKHLITATGQRVTLRCSPRSGDLSVYWYQQSLDQGLQFLIQYYNGEERAKGNILERFSAQQFPDLHSELNLSSLELGDSALYFCASSVRGLDPGELFFGEGSRLTVL.

The rearrangement uses TRBV27 and TRBJ2-3; 9 bases map to TRBD2. In germline, CDR1 is MNHEY, CDR2 SMNVEV (reference sequence). The CDR3 totals 18 residues. Trimming removed 2 bases from V and 0 bases from J; junction bases left unmatched: 9. CDR3 sequence reads: CASSLLYGAGGSTDTQYF. CDR3 bases: TGTGCCAGCAGTTTACTTTACGGAGCGGGAGGAAGCACAGATACGCAGTATTTT.

The chain couples TRBV19 to TRBJ1-3; D remains unclear. V lost 5 bases and J lost 0, with 11 bases in between. The germline gives CDR1 LNHDA, CDR2 SQIVND (reference sequence). This CDR3 comprises 15 residues. The CDR3 region has the DNA TGTGCCAGTAGTGGACTGCGTAGCTCTGGAAACACCATATATTTT. It codes for CASSGLRSSGNTIYF.

The chain joins TRBV9 to TRBJ1-6, with 7 bases identical to TRBD1. Unmatched junction bases numbered 5, after V lost 6 bases and J lost 8 bases. This CDR3 region has 13 residues. The germline V gene encodes CDR1 SGDLS and CDR2 YYNGEE. The DNA for the CDR3 is TGTGCCAGCAAGGACAGGCCCGATTCACCCCTCCACTTT. It codes for CASKDRPDSPLHF.

The chain couples TRBV5-1 to TRBJ2-3; perhaps TRBD1 as D (5 bases). Germline V lookup: CDR1 SGHRS, CDR2 YFSETQ. CDR3 length: 14 amino acids. Trimming cost V 4 bases and J 2 bases, with 11 bases left between them. The CDR3 is CASSTQDITDTQYF. CDR3 nucleotide sequence: TGCGCCAGCAGCACGCAGGACATCACAGATACGCAGTATTTT. Based on the CDR3 plus reference TRBV5-1 and TRBJ2-3, the full variable domain is KAGVTQTPRYLIKTRGQQVTLSCSPISGHRSVSWYQQTPGQGLQFLFEYFSETQRNKGNFPGRFSGRQFSNSRSEMNVSTLELGDSALYLCASSTQDITDTQYFGPGTRLTVL.

Here the CDR3 reads CASSGGLAPAPDTQYF. CDR3 in DNA: TGTGCCAGCAGCGGGGGACTAGCCCCCGCCCCAGATACGCAGTATTTT. The chain is built from TRBV5-5 and TRBJ2-3; 9 nucleotides match TRBD2. Germline V gene data show CDR1 as SGHKS and CDR2 as YYEKEE (reference sequence). CDR3 size: 16 residues. Unmatched junction bases numbered 10, after V lost 4 bases and J lost 4 bases.

The sample holds one count of this clone. The chain couples TRBV7-3 to TRBJ2-2, with 7 bases matching TRBD2. V was clipped by 3 bases and J by 2 bases; unmatched bases: 6. Per germline, CDR1 SGHTA and CDR2 FQGTGA. The CDR3 loop spans 16 amino acids. The CDR3 coding sequence is TGTGCCAGCAGCTTCGGCGGGACTACAAACACCGGGGAGCTGTTTTTT. It codes for CASSFGGTTNTGELFF.

V gene TRBV5-4 combines with J gene TRBJ2-1, with 9 bases identical to TRBD2. V shed 1 base and J 9 bases; nucleotides not matched to a gene: 8. The germline V gene encodes CDR1 SGHNT and CDR2 YYREEE (reference sequence). CDR3 length: 15 residues. CDR3 DNA: TGTGCCAGCAGCTTGAGCGGGGGGCAATTAGGTGAGCAGTTCTTC. This translates into CASSLSGGQLGEQFF.

The V and J genes are TRBV5-4 and TRBJ2-2, with 8 bases fitting TRBD1. The length of the CDR3 is 13 residues. CDR1 and CDR2 (germline): SGHNT, YYREEE (reference sequence). V lost 5 bases and J lost 7; bases outside the gene matches: 4. In nucleotides, the CDR3 is TGTGCCAGCAGGTCGACAGGGGTCGGGGAGCTGTTTTTT. It specifies CASRSTGVGELFF.

The chain is built from TRBV10-3 and TRBJ2-7; TRBD1 is a possible D gene (6 bases). CDR1 and CDR2 from the germline V gene are ENHRY and SYGVKD. V dropped 11 bases and J dropped 6 bases, with 32 bases sitting between them. The CDR3 spans 17 residues. The CDR3 reads CAVQGTLQFGPNREQYF. CDR3 DNA sequence: TGTGCCGTACAGGGTACCCTCCAATTCGGGCCTAACCGCGAGCAGTACTTC.

This clone was recorded once. This rearrangement joins TRBV19 to TRBJ1-5; D is unresolved. This CDR3 comprises 17 residues. Trimming removed 7 bases from V and 0 bases from J, with 19 bases in between. CDR1 is LNHDA, CDR2 SQIVND, per germline (reference sequence). The CDR3 DNA sequence: TGTGCCAGTACCCCGCGGGTCAGCGTCTATAGCAATCAGCCCCAGCATTTT. Amino acid sequence: CASTPRVSVYSNQPQHF.

The rearrangement joins TRBV6-1 to TRBJ2-5; the match to TRBD1 covers 12 bases. V was clipped by 4 bases and J by 4 bases; unmatched bases: 10. The germline gives CDR1 MNHNS, CDR2 SASEGT. The CDR3 extends over 17 amino acids. The CDR3 spells CASSGRAGTGGIETQYF. The CDR3 bases are TGTGCCAGCAGTGGACGGGCCGGGACAGGGGGCATAGAGACCCAGTACTTC.

J is TRBJ1-2 and V is TRBV30; D gene unclear. The CDR3 extends over 12 amino acids. V was shortened by 2 bases and J by 3 bases, with 7 bases between the two germline ends. In germline, CDR1 is GTSNPN, CDR2 SVGIG (reference sequence). DNA for the CDR3: TGTGCCTGGAGTTTAACGGACTATGGCTACACCTTC. The encoded protein is CAWSLTDYGYTF. The variable domain in full, completed from reference TRBV30 and TRBJ1-2, reads SQTIHQWPATLVQPVGSPLSLECTVEGTSNPNLYWYRQAAGRGLQLLFYSVGIGQISSEVPQNLSASRPQDRQFILSSKKLLLSDSGFYLCAWSLTDYGYTFGSGTRLTVV.